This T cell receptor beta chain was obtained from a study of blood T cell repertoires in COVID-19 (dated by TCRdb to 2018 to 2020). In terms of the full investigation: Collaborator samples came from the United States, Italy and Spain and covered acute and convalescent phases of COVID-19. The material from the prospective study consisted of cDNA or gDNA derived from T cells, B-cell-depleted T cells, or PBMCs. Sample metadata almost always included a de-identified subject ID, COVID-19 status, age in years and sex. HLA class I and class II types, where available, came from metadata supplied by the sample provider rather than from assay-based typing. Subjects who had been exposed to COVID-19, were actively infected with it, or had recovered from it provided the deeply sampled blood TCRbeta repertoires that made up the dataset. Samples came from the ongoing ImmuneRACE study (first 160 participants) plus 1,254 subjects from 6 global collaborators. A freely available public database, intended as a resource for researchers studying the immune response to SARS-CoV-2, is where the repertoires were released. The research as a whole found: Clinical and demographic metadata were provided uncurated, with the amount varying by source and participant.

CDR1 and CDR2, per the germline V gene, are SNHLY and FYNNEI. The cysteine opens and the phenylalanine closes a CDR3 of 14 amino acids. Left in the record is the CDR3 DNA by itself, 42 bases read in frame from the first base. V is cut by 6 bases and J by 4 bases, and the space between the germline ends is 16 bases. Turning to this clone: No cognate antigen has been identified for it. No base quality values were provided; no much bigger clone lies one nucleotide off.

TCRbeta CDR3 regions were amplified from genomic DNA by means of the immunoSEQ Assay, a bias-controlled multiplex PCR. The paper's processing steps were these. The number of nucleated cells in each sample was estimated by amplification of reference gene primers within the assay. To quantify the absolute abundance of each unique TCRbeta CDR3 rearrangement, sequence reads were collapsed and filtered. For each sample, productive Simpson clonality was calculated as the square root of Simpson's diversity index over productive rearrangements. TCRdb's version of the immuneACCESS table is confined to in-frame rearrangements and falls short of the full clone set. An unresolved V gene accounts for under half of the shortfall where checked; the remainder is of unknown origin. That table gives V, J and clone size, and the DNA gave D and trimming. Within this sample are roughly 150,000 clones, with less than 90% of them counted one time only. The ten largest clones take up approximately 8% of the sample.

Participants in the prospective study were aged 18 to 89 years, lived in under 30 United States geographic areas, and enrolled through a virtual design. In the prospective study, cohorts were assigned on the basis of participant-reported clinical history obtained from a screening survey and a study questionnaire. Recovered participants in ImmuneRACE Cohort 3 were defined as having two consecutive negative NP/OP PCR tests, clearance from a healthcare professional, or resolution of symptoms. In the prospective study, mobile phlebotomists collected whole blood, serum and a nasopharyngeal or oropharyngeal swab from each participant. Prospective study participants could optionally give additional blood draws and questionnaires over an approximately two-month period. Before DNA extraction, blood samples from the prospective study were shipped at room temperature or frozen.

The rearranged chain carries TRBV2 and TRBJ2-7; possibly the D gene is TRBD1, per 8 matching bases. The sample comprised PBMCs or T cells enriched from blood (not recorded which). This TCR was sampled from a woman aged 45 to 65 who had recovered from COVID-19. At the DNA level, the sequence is TGTGCCAGCAGGACGCCACAGGGGGGGTACGAGCAGTACTTC. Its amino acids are CASRTPQGGYEQYF.